Listed here are 24 T cell receptor beta chains from one sample, sequenced in a study of Graves' ophthalmopathy and Graves' hyperthyroidism. Amplification targeted the TCR beta CDR3 regions, with RNA transcripts as the source material. The first-round RT-PCR employed HTBI primers together with the Qiagen OneStep RT-PCR kit. A multiplex PCR was then performed as the second round. Each CDR3 protein gets one entry after TCRdb re-called the multiplex PCR reads with MiXCR. The data hold about 480,000 distinct CDR3 sequences, with about 15% observed a single time. The sequenced sample consisted of blood. The source is a woman aged 25 to 39 with Graves' ophthalmopathy.

This clonotype was observed at least ten times. This chain joins TRBV12-3 or TRBV12-4 and TRBJ1-2; weak D call: TRBD1 (5 bases). Trimming took 6 bases from V and 8 from J, leaving 22 bases between them. The CDR3 runs to 15 residues. The CDR3 bases are TGTGCCAGCAGGATGGTATCGGGGCTTGCACGGGGCTACACCTTC. It yields the protein CASRMVSGLARGYTF.

In nucleotides, the CDR3 is TGCGCCAGCAGCTCACGGGCGGGGGGCTCCTACGAGCAGTACTTC. It codes for CASSSRAGGSYEQYF. The chain combines TRBV4-1 with TRBJ2-7; the match to TRBD2 covers 8 bases. The CDR3 has 15 residues. V lost 5 bases to trimming and J lost 0 bases; unmatched junction nucleotides: 6. Germline V lookup: CDR1 MGHRA, CDR2 YSYEKL.

At least ten counts were recorded for this clonotype. The chain carries TRBV18 and TRBJ1-2; 8 bases are shared with TRBD1. J was trimmed by 4 bases and V by 3 bases; bases with no gene match: 7. The CDR3 extends over 15 amino acids. CDR1 and CDR2 from the germline V gene are KGHSH and LQKENI. CDR3: CASSPGLDRVYGYTF. The CDR3 coding sequence is TGTGCCAGCTCACCGGGTTTGGACAGGGTCTATGGCTACACCTTC.

This clonotype was counted only a few times. Sequence at one end of the junction differs from germline and may be a read error. The rearrangement joins TRBV6-1 to TRBJ2-1, with D tentatively TRBD1 (6 bases). The length of the CDR3 is 11 residues. Germline V lookup: CDR1 MNHNS, CDR2 SASEGT. DNA of the CDR3: TGTGCCAGCAGTCTAGGGGGTGAGAAGTTCTTC. Its translation: CASSLGGEKFF.

This chain joins TRBV18 and TRBJ2-7; TRBD1 matches at 9 bases. Losses at the gene ends were 6 bases for V and 0 bases for J; bases not matched to a gene: 6. CDR1 KGHSH and CDR2 LQKENI come from the germline V gene. The CDR3 loop spans 15 amino acids. The CDR3 DNA follows: TGTGCCAGCTCGGTCGGGACAGGGTTCTCCTACGAGCAGTACTTC. This sequence encodes CASSVGTGFSYEQYF.

This clonotype was counted ten times or more. The V gene is TRBV6-6, the J gene TRBJ2-5, with TRBD1 identical over 7 bases. This CDR3 is 15 amino acids long. CDR1 MNHNY and CDR2 SVGAGI come from the germline V gene (reference sequence). With 5 bases clipped from V and 5 bases from J, the junction kept 11 bases outside the gene matches. CDR3 coding DNA: TGTGCCAGCAGTCCTGAGGACAGGCTGGGGGAGACCCAGTACTTC. The encoded protein is CASSPEDRLGETQYF.

This clonotype was seen more than once but under ten times. The V and J genes are TRBV30 and TRBJ1-3; D perhaps matches TRBD1 (5 bases). Per the germline V gene, CDR1 is GTSNPN and CDR2 is SVGIG (reference sequence). Trimming stripped 7 bases from V and 0 bases from J, with 10 bases between. This CDR3 has 13 amino acids. DNA of the CDR3: TGTGCCTCGACAGTCTTCTCTGGAAACACCATATATTTT. This encodes CASTVFSGNTIYF.

This clonotype came up many times. CDR3: CASSLGSGAGTQYF. CDR3 nucleotide sequence: TGCGCCAGCAGTCTAGGGTCCGGGGCTGGGACCCAGTACTTC. The chain joins TRBV5-1 to TRBJ2-5, with D perhaps matching TRBD1 or TRBD2 (5 bases each). This CDR3 is 14 amino acids long. Trimming cost V 5 bases and J 7 bases, with 18 bases left between them. Germline lookup yields CDR1 SGHRS and CDR2 YFSETQ.

In this sample, this clonotype turned up many times. Lacking the conserved final phenylalanine or tryptophan, this CDR3 likely reflects a read error. The chain recombines TRBV12-3 or TRBV12-4 with TRBJ1-6; the match to TRBD1 covers 8 bases. This CDR3 comprises 15 residues. Trimming removed 5 bases from V and 3 bases from J; junction bases left unmatched: 3. The DNA for the CDR3 is TGTGCCAGCAGTCGTACAGGGGGCTATAATTCACCCCTCCACTCT. This sequence encodes CASSRTGGYNSPLHS.

Of note for this clonotype: This may be a read error: a much more frequent sequence differs by one nucleotide. The chain has TRBV19 and TRBJ1-2; TRBD1 might be the D (6 bases). The CDR3 has 13 residues. The germline CDR1 and CDR2 sequences are LNHDA and SQIVND (reference sequence). The CDR3 DNA reads TGTGCCTGTAGTATCAACAGGGCCTATGGCTACACCTTC. It translates to CACSINRAYGYTF.

There are a few counts of this clonotype. The chain couples TRBV12-3 or TRBV12-4 to TRBJ2-2; D may be TRBD2 (5 bases). The V end was cut by 4 bases, the J end by 5 bases, with 8 bases between. This CDR3 contains 13 residues. CDR3 sequence (DNA): TGTGCCAGCAGTTACACTAGAACCGGGGAGCTGTTTTTT. Translating gives CASSYTRTGELFF.

This clonotype has a count of ten or more. V gene TRBV24-1 combines with J gene TRBJ2-6, with D possibly TRBD1 on 6 matching bases. Deletions cut 5 bases from V and 3 bases from J, with 10 bases between. The CDR3 length is 15 residues. The germline V gene has CDR1 KGHDR and CDR2 SFDVKD. The CDR3 protein is CATSGGQDGANVLTF. The CDR3 coding sequence is TGTGCCACCAGTGGGGGGCAAGATGGGGCCAACGTCCTGACTTTC.

The table lists this clonotype with many counts. The J gene is TRBJ2-7, the V gene TRBV28; 8 bases match TRBD2. CDR3 length: 12 residues. Trimming cost V 7 bases and J 3 bases; bases outside gene matches: 2. Per the germline V gene, CDR1 is MDHEN and CDR2 is SYDVKM. CDR3 nucleotides: TGTGCCAGCAAAAGCGGGGGCTACGAGCAGTACTTC. Its protein is CASKSGGYEQYF.

This clonotype was seen ten or more times. The J gene is TRBJ1-3, the V gene TRBV12-3 or TRBV12-4; no definite D call. V gave up 3 bases and J gave up 0 bases, with 3 bases separating them. This CDR3 comprises 13 residues. CDR3 DNA: TGTGCCAGCAGTTTTCCCTCTGGAAACACCATATATTTT. Residues: CASSFPSGNTIYF.

This clonotype has at least ten counts. The rearrangement joins TRBV7-2 to TRBJ2-7, with D possibly matching TRBD2 (7 bases). The CDR3 consists of 14 residues. CDR1 is SGHTA, CDR2 FQGNSA, per germline. V lost 8 bases to trimming and J lost 6 bases, with 20 bases between them. The CDR3, as DNA: TGTGCCAGCTCCCAGGGGAGGGGACCCATCGAGCAGTACTTC. It translates to CASSQGRGPIEQYF. Drawing the rest from reference TRBV7-2 and TRBJ2-7, the complete variable domain is GAGVSQSPSNKVTEKGKDVELRCDPISGHTALYWYRQSLGQGLEFLIYFQGNSAPDKSGLPSDRFSAERTGGSVSTLTIQRTQQEDSAVYLCASSQGRGPIEQYFGPGTRLTVT.

This clonotype was recorded many times. The chain joins TRBV20-1 to TRBJ2-5; D is possibly TRBD2 (5 bases). Germline assignment: CDR1 DFQATT and CDR2 SNEGSKA (reference sequence). This CDR3 has 13 amino acids. V was clipped by 5 bases and J by 2 bases, with 12 bases between them. CDR3 DNA sequence: TGCAGTGCTCCTCCGCTAGCTCAAGAGACCCAGTACTTC. Translated, it gives CSAPPLAQETQYF.

In its sample, this clonotype was seen many times. This chain uses TRBV29-1 with TRBJ2-7; 12 bases match TRBD1. The CDR3 totals 13 residues. V dropped 4 bases and J dropped 5; count of bases not matched to a gene: 3. CDR1 and CDR2 from the germline V gene are SQVTM and ANQGSEA. The CDR3 sequence is CSVAGTGGNEQYF. CDR3 nucleotides: TGCAGCGTTGCCGGGACAGGGGGCAACGAGCAGTACTTC.

This clonotype was counted at least ten times. The chain is built from TRBV29-1 and TRBJ2-2; D gene uncertain. Per the germline V gene, CDR1 is SQVTM and CDR2 is ANQGSEA. The CDR3 length is 13 residues. V was trimmed by 4 bases and J by 7 bases, leaving 13 bases between them. CDR3 loop: CSVALGRGGELFF. The CDR3 nucleotides are TGCAGCGTTGCCTTAGGTAGAGGCGGGGAGCTGTTTTTT.

Ten or more counts support this clonotype. The chain couples TRBV2 to TRBJ2-2; TRBD2 is a possible D gene (5 bases). The CDR3 length is 14 residues. The V end was cut by 8 bases, the J end by 6 bases, with 16 bases between. In germline, CDR1 is SNHLY, CDR2 FYNNEI. The CDR3 region is CASCRESSPGELFF. The CDR3 region has the DNA TGTGCCAGCTGCCGGGAAAGTTCCCCCGGGGAGCTGTTTTTT.

This clonotype has more than one count but fewer than ten. The V and J genes are TRBV27 and TRBJ2-7; 9 positions match TRBD1. CDR3 length equals 16 residues. The germline V gene has CDR1 MNHEY and CDR2 SMNVEV (reference sequence). J lost 2 bases, V lost 5 bases, and 10 bases had no gene match. CDR3 coding DNA: TGTGCCAGCAGTCTTCTGAGGACAGGGGCCACCTACGAGCAGTACTTC. Translation: CASSLLRTGATYEQYF.

This clonotype was seen many times. The chain employs TRBV6-1 and TRBJ1-1; D gene unclear. Germline CDR1 MNHNS, CDR2 SASEGT. The V end was cut by 3 bases, the J end by 1 base, with 6 bases between. There are 13 residues in the CDR3. The DNA of the CDR3 is TGTGCCAGCAGTGACCCGACGAACACTGAAGCTTTCTTT. It is translated as CASSDPTNTEAFF.

This clonotype has a count of ten or more. CDR3 nucleotides: TGTGCCAGCAGGTGGCCGGGGAGGAACACTGAAGCTTTCTTT. Encoded protein: CASRWPGRNTEAFF. The rearrangement links TRBV2 to TRBJ1-1; D is unresolved. Between the trimmed V and J ends, which lost 6 bases and 1 base, there was a span of 12 bases. Germline V gene data show CDR1 as SNHLY and CDR2 as FYNNEI. CDR3 length: 14 residues.

For this clonotype: The CDR3 carries no conserved terminal phenylalanine or tryptophan, so it likely arises from a read error. Because the CDR3's place on the DNA is in doubt, the DNA is left out and the CDR3 is given as listed by TCRdb. The chain couples TRBV4-1 to TRBJ1-1; TRBD1 is the table's D call and was not checked against the DNA. Per the germline V gene, CDR1 is MGHRA and CDR2 is YSYEKL. The CDR3 length equals 16 residues, ends included. CDR3: CASSQVRTTVNTEACL.

The sample holds many counts of this clonotype. The V and J genes are TRBV20-1 and TRBJ1-2, with D unresolved. The V end was cut by 3 bases, the J end by 0 bases, with 8 bases between. The CDR3 length is 13 residues. Germline-derived CDR1 and CDR2 are DFQATT and SNEGSKA (reference sequence). CDR3 DNA: TGCAGTGCTAGCTTCACAGCTAACTATGGCTACACCTTC. Protein sequence: CSASFTANYGYTF.